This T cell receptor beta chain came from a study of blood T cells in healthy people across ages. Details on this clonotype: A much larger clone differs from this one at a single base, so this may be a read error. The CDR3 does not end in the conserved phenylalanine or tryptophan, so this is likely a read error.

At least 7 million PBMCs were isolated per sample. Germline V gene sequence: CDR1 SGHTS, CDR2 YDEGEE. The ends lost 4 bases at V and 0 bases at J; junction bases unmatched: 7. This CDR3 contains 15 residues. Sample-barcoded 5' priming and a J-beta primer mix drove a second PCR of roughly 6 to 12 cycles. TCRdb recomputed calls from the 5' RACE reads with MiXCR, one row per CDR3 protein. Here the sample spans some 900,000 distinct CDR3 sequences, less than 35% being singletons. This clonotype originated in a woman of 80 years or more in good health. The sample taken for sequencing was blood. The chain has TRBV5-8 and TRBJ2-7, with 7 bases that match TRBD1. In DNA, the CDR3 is TGTGCCAGCAGCCGAAAGACAGGGCTCTCCTACGAGCAGTACTGC. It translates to CASSRKTGLSYEQYC.